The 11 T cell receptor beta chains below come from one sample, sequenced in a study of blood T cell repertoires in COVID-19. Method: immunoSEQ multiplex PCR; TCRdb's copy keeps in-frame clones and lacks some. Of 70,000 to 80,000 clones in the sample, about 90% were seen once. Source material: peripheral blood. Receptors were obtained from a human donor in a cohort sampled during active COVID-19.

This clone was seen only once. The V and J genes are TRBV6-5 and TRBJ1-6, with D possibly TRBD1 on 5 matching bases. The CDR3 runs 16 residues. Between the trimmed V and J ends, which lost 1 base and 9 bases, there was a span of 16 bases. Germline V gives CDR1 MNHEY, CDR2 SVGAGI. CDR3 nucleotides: TGTGCCAGCAGTTACTTTGCCCGCAGGGTACGTTCACCCCTCCACTTT. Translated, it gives CASSYFARRVRSPLHF.

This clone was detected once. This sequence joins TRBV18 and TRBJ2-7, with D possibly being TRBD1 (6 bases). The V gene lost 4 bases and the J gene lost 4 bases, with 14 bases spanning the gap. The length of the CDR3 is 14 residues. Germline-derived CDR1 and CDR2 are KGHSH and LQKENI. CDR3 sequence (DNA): TGTGCCAGCTCACTTGCAACAGGGACGTACGAGCAGTACTTC. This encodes CASSLATGTYEQYF.

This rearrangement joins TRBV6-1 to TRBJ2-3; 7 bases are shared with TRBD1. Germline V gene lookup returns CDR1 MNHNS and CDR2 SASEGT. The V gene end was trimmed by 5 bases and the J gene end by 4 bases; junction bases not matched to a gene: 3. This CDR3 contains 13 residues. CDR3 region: CASSPTGADTQYF. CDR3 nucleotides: TGTGCCAGCAGTCCCACAGGGGCAGATACGCAGTATTTT.

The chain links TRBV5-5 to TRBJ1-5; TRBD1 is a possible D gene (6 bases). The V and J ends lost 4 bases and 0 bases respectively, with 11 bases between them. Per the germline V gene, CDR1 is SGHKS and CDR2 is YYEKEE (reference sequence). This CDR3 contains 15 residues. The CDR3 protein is CASSKGEYSNQPQHF. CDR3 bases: TGTGCCAGCAGCAAGGGGGAATATAGCAATCAGCCCCAGCATTTT.

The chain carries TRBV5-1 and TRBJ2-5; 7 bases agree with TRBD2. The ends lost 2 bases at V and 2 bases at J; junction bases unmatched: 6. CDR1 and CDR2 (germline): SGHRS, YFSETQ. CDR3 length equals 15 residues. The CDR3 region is CASSFRLAEQETQYF. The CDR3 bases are TGCGCCAGCAGCTTCCGGCTAGCGGAACAAGAGACCCAGTACTTC. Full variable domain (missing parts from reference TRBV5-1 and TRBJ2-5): KAGVTQTPRYLIKTRGQQVTLSCSPISGHRSVSWYQQTPGQGLQFLFEYFSETQRNKGNFPGRFSGRQFSNSRSEMNVSTLELGDSALYLCASSFRLAEQETQYFGPGTRLLVL.

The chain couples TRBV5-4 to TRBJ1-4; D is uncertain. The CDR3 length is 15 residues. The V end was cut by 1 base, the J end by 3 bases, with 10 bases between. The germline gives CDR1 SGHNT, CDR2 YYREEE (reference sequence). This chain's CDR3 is CASSLSGRSNEKLFF. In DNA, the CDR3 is TGTGCCAGCAGCTTGTCAGGCCGATCTAATGAAAAACTGTTTTTT.

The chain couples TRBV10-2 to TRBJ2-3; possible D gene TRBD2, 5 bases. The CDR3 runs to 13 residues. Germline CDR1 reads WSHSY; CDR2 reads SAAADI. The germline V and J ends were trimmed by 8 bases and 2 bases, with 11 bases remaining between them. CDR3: CASGEAATDTQYF. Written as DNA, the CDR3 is TGCGCCAGCGGGGAAGCGGCCACAGATACGCAGTATTTT.

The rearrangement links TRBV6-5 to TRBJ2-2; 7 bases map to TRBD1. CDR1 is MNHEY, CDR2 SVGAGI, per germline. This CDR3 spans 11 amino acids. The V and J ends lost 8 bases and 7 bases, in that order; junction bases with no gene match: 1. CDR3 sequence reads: CASQGDGELFF. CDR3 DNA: TGTGCCAGCCAGGGGGACGGGGAGCTGTTTTTT.

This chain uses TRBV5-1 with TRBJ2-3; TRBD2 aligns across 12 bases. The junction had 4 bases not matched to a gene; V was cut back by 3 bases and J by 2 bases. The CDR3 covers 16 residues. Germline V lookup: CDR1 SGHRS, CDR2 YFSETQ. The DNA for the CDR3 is TGCGCCAGCAGCTGGGGACTAGCGGGTCCCACAGATACGCAGTATTTT. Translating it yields CASSWGLAGPTDTQYF.

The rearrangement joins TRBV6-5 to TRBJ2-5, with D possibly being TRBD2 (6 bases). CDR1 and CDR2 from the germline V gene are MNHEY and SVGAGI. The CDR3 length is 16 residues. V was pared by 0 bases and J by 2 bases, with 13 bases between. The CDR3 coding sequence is TGTGCCAGCAGTTACTCTCGGGGGTTGGGACAAGAGACCCAGTACTTC. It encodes CASSYSRGLGQETQYF.

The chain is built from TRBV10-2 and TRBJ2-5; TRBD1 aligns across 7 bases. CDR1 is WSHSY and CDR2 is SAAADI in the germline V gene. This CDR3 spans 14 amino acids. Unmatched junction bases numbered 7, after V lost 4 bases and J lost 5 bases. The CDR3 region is CASSVTGVRETQYF. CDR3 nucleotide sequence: TGCGCCAGCAGTGTCACAGGGGTACGGGAGACCCAGTACTTC.